This T cell receptor (beta chain) was observed in a study of T cell responses to AZD1222 COVID-19 vaccine. The CDR3 has 15 residues. With 3 bases removed from V and 0 bases from J, the gap between germline ends came to 9 bases. CDR1 and CDR2 (germline): MNHNS, SASEGT. Sequenced by immunoSEQ multiplex PCR; TCRdb stores in-frame clones only, minus some. The table records tens of thousands of clones, roughly 88% of them present only once. The chain joins TRBV6-1 to TRBJ1-3, with D unresolved. This sequence was found in an adult who received the AZD1222 COVID-19 vaccine. Sequenced here: peripheral blood, sampled 28 days after the second AZD1222 dose. Here the CDR3 reads CASSETFRSGNTIYF. The CDR3, as DNA: TGTGCCAGCAGTGAGACTTTCCGCTCTGGAAACACCATATATTTT.